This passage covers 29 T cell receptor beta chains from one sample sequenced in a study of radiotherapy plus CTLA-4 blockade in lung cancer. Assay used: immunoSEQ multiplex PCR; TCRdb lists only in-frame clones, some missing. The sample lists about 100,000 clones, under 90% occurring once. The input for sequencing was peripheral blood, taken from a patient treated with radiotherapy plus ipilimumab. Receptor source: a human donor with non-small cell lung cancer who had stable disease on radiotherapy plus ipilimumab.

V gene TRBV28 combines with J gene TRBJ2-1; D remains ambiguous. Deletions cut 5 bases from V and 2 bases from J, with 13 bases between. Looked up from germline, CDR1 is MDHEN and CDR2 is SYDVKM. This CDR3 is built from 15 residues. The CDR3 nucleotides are TGTGCCAGCAGTCGAGACAAGATAACCTACAATGAGCAGTTCTTC. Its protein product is CASSRDKITYNEQFF.

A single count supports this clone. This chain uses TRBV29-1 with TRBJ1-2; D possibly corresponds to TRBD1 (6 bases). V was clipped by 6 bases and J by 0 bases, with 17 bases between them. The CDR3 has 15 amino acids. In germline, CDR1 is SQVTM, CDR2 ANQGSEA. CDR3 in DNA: TGCAGCGTGATACAGGGTCTGGGCACTAACTATGGCTACACCTTC. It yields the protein CSVIQGLGTNYGYTF.

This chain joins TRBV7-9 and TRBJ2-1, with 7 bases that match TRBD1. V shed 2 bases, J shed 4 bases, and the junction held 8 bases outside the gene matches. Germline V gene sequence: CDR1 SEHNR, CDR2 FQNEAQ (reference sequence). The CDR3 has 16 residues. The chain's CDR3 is CASSLLARGSYNEQFF. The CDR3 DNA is TGTGCCAGCAGCTTACTTGCCAGGGGGTCTTACAATGAGCAGTTCTTC.

In DNA, the CDR3 is TGCGCCAGCAGCCCCCATTGGGAGGGCGGATCCACAGATACGCAGTATTTT. Residues: CASSPHWEGGSTDTQYF. The V and J genes are TRBV4-1 and TRBJ2-3, with 7 bases matching TRBD2. The CDR3 has 17 amino acids. Germline V gene lookup returns CDR1 MGHRA and CDR2 YSYEKL. The trim removed 4 bases at V and 2 bases at J, leaving 12 bases unmatched.

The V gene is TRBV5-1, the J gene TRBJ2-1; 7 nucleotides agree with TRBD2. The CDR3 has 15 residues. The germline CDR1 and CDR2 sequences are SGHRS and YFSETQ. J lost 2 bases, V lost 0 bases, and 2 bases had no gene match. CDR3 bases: TGCGCCAGCAGCTTGGTCGCGGGAGCCTACAATGAGCAGTTCTTC. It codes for CASSLVAGAYNEQFF.

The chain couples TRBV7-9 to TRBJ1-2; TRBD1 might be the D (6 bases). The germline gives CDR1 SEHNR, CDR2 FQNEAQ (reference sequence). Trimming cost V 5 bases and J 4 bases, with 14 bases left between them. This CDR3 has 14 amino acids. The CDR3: CASSPQGMGYGYTF. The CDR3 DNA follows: TGTGCCAGCAGCCCGCAGGGGATGGGCTATGGCTACACCTTC.

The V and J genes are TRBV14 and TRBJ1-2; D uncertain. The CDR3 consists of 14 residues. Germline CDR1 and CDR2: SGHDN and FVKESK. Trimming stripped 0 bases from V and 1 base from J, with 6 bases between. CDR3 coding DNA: TGTGCCAGCAGCCAAGATCTGGGTAACTATGGCTACACCTTC. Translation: CASSQDLGNYGYTF.

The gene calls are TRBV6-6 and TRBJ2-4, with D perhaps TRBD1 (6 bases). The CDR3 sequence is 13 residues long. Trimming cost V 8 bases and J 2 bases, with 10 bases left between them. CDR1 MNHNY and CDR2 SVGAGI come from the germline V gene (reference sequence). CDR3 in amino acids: CASVQGPKNIQYF. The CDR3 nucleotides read TGTGCCAGCGTACAGGGACCCAAAAACATTCAGTACTTC.

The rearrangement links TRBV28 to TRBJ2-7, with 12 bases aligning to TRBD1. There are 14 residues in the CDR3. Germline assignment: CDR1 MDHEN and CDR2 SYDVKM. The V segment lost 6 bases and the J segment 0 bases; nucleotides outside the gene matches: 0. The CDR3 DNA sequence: TGTGCCAGCAGGGGACAGGGGGCCTCCTACGAGCAGTACTTC. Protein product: CASRGQGASYEQYF.

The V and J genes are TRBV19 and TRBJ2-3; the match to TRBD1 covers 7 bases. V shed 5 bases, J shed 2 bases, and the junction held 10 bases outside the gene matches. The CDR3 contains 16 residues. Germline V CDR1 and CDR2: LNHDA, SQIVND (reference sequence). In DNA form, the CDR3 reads TGTGCCAGTAGTGGGCCGAGACAGGGTTTCACAGATACGCAGTATTTT. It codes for CASSGPRQGFTDTQYF.

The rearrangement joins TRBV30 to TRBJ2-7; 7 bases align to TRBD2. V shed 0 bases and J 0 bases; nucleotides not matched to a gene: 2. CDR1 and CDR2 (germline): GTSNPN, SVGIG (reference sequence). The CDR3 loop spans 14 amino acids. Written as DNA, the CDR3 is TGTGCCTGGAGTGTTGGCGGGGGCTCCTACGAGCAGTACTTC. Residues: CAWSVGGGSYEQYF.

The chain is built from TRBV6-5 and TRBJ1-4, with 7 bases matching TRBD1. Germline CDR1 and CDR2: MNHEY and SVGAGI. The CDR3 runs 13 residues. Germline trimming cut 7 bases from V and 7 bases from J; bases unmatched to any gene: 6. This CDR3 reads CASKGTAVEKLFF. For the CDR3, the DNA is TGTGCCAGCAAAGGGACAGCGGTTGAAAAACTGTTTTTT.

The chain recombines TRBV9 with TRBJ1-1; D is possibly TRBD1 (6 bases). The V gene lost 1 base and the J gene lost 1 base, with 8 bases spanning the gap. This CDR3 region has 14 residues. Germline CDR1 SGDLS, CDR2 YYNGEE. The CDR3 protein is CASSVTGRNTEAFF. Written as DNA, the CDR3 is TGTGCCAGCAGCGTAACAGGGAGGAACACTGAAGCTTTCTTT.

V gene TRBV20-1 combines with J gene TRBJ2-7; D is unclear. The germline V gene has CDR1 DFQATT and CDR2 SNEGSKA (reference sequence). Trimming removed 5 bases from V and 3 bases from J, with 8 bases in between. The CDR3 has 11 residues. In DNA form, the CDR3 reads TGCAGTGCTCGCTCGGGCTACGAGCAGTACTTC. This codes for CSARSGYEQYF.

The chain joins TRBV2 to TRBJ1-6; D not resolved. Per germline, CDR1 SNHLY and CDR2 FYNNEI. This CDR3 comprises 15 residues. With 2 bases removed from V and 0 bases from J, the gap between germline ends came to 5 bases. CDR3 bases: TGTGCCAGCAGTGAATGGATCTCCTATAATTCACCCCTCCACTTT. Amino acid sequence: CASSEWISYNSPLHF. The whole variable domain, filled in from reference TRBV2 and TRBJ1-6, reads EPEVTQTPSHQVTQMGQEVILRCVPISNHLYFYWYRQILGQKVEFLVSFYNNEISEKSEIFDDQFSVERPDGSNFTLKIRSTKLEDSAMYFCASSEWISYNSPLHFGNGTRLTVT.

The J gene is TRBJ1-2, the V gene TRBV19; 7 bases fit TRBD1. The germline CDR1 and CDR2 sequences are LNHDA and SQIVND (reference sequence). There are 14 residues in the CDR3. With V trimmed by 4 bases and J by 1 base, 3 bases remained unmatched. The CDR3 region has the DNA TGTGCCAGTAGTAAGGGACAGTTTAACTATGGCTACACCTTC. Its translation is CASSKGQFNYGYTF.

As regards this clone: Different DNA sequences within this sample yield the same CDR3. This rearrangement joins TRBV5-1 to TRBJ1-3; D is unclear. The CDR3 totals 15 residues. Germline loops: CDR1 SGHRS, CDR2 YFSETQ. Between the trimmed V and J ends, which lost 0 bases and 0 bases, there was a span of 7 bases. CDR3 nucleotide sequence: TGCGCCAGCAGCTTGGACCGGAGCTCTGGAAACACCATATATTTT. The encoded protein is CASSLDRSSGNTIYF. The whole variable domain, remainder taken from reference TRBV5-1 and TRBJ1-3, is KAGVTQTPRYLIKTRGQQVTLSCSPISGHRSVSWYQQTPGQGLQFLFEYFSETQRNKGNFPGRFSGRQFSNSRSEMNVSTLELGDSALYLCASSLDRSSGNTIYFGEGSWLTVV.

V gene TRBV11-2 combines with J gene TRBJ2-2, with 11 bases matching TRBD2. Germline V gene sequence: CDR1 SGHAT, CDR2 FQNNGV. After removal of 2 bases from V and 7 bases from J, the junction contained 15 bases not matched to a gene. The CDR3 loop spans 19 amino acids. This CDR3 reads CASSLRASGGFRGDGELFF. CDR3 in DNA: TGTGCCAGCAGCTTAAGGGCTAGCGGGGGGTTTCGAGGGGACGGGGAGCTGTTTTTT.

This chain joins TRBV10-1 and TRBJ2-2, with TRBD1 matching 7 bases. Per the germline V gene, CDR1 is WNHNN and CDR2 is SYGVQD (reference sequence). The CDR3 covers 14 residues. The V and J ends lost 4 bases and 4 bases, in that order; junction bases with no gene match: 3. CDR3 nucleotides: TGCGCCAGCAGTGGGTCAGGGGGCACCGGGGAGCTGTTTTTT. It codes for CASSGSGGTGELFF.

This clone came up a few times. CDR3 sequence: CASSSDRPSYNSPLHF. The CDR3 nucleotides are TGTGCCAGCAGTTCGGACAGACCCTCCTATAATTCACCCCTCCACTTT. The chain uses TRBV6-6 and TRBJ1-6; possibly TRBD1 for D (6 bases). The CDR3 consists of 16 residues. The germline V gene has CDR1 MNHNY and CDR2 SVGAGI (reference sequence). Trimming took off 4 bases at V and 0 bases at J, with 10 bases between the two ends.

The CDR3 sequence: CAINSLLLNTEAFF. The DNA of the CDR3 is TGTGCCATCAATTCTCTCTTATTGAACACTGAAGCTTTCTTT. V is TRBV28 and J is TRBJ1-1; D not resolved. This CDR3 has 14 amino acids. Germline V gives CDR1 MDHEN, CDR2 SYDVKM. V was pared by 10 bases and J by 0 bases, with 15 bases between. Full variable domain (outside the CDR3, taken from reference TRBV28 and TRBJ1-1): DVKVTQSSRYLVKRTGEKVFLECVQDMDHENMFWYRQDPGLGLRLIYFSYDVKMKEKGDIPEGYSVSREKKERFSLILESASTNQTSMYLCAINSLLLNTEAFFGQGTRLTVV.

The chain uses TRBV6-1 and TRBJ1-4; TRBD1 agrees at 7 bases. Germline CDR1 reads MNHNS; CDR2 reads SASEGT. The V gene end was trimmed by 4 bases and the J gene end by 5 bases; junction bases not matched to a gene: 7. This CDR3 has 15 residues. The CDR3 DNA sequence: TGTGCCAGCAGTGTCTTAGGGGGCTTCAATGAAAAACTGTTTTTT. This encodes CASSVLGGFNEKLFF.

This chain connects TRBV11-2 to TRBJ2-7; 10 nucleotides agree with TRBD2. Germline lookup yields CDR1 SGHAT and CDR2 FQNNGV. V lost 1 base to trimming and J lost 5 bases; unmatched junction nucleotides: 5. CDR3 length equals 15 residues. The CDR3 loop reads CASSLVLAGAHEQYF. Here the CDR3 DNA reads TGTGCCAGCAGCTTAGTCCTAGCGGGAGCACACGAGCAGTACTTC.

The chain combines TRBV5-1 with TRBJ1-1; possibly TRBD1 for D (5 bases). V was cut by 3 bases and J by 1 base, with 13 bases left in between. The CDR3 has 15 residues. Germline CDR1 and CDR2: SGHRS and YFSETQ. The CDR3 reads CASSSIGGENTEAFF. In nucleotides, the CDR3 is TGCGCCAGCAGCTCCATCGGGGGTGAGAACACTGAAGCTTTCTTT.

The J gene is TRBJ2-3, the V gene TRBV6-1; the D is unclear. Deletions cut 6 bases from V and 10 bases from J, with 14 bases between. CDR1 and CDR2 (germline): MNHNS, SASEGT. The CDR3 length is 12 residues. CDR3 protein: CASRLNVEAQYF. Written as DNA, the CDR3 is TGTGCCAGCAGACTTAATGTAGAGGCGCAGTATTTT.

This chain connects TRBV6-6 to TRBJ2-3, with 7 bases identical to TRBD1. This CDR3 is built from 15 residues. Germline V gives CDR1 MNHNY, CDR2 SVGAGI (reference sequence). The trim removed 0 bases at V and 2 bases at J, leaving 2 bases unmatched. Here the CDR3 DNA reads TGTGCCAGCAGTTACTCGGACAGGACCACAGATACGCAGTATTTT. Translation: CASSYSDRTTDTQYF.

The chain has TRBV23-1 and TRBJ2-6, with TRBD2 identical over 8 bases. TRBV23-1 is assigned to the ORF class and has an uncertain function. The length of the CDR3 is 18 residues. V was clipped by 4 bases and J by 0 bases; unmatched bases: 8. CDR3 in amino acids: CASSLPGGDPSGANVLTF. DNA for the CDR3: TGCGCCAGCAGTCTACCCGGGGGGGACCCCTCTGGGGCCAACGTCCTGACTTTC.

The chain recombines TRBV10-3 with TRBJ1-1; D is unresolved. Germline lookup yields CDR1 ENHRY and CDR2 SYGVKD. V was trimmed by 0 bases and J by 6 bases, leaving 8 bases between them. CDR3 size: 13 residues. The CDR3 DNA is TGTGCCATCAGTGAGTCGACTCCGGCTGAAGCTTTCTTT. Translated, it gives CAISESTPAEAFF.

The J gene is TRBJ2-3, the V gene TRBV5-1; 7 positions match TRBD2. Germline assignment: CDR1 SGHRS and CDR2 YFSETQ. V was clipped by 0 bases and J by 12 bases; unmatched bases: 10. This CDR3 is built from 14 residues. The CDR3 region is CASSLALADKPQYF. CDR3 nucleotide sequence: TGCGCCAGCAGCTTGGCGCTAGCGGATAAACCCCAGTATTTT.